The rows below give T cell receptor beta chains drawn from one sample of a study of blood T cell repertoires in COVID-19. The assay was immunoSEQ multiplex PCR, and TCRdb's table has in-frame clones only and misses some. The table lists about 170,000 clones, about three quarters of them singletons. The sequenced sample consisted of peripheral blood. All receptors derive from a man in his 70s with acute or convalescent COVID-19. Each CDR3 is given with its conserved first and last residue. Fields, in order: clone size, V gene, J gene, D gene, CDR3 DNA, CDR3 protein. A D gene is named only where the DNA matches it firmly. Some rows have no size entry. The others give once, few or many, or a class for an expanded clone.

.	TRBV27	TRBJ1-5	.	TGTGCCAGCAGTTTCTCAGGGTTGGCTCAGCCCCAGCATTTT	CASSFSGLAQPQHF
.	TRBV6-2/TRBV6-3	TRBJ2-7	.	TGTGCCAGCAGTTCCGTTCAGGGGCAGAACTCCTACGAGCAGTACTTC	CASSSVQGQNSYEQYF
.	TRBV6-6	TRBJ2-2	TRBD1	TGTGCCAGCAGTAGATACCCGCAGGGGGCGGACACCGGGGAGCTGTTTTTT	CASSRYPQGADTGELFF
.	TRBV27	TRBJ2-7	TRBD1	TGTGCCAGCAGTTTATCGATCGGGGACAGGGGCTACGAGCAGTACTTC	CASSLSIGDRGYEQYF
.	TRBV13	TRBJ2-7	TRBD2	TGTGCCAGCAGCTTACCCCGCTCTCCAGCGGGGCGTATCCACGAGCAGTACTTC	CASSLPRSPAGRIHEQYF
.	TRBV5-3	TRBJ2-1	.	TGTGCCAGAAGATTAACCCGGGAGTTCCTGTACAATGAGCAGTTCTTC	CARRLTREFLYNEQFF
few	TRBV30	TRBJ1-2	TRBD1	TGTGCCTGGAGATTACAGGGGCATGGCTACACCTTC	CAWRLQGHGYTF
.	TRBV5-1	TRBJ1-1	.	TGCGCCAGCAGCTTGGGCCGGATAGCGGTGGAAGCTTTCTTT	CASSLGRIAVEAFF
.	TRBV28	TRBJ1-5	.	TGTGCCAGCAGTTCTCCTTTCAGGGCTTATCAGCCCCAGCATTTT	CASSSPFRAYQPQHF
.	TRBV27	TRBJ1-3	.	TGTGCCAGCAGTTTTCGGGACAACTCCAACACCATATATTTT	CASSFRDNSNTIYF
.	TRBV2	TRBJ2-7	.	TGTGCCGTCAAGGGGAATGGGGAGCAGTACTTC	CAVKGNGEQYF
.	TRBV28	TRBJ2-1	.	TGTGCCAGCAGTTTACGGGAGCAGTTCTTC	CASSLREQFF
.	TRBV5-1	TRBJ1-3	.	TGCGCCAGCAGCTTGGCAGGGGACAACTCTGGAAACACCATATATTTT	CASSLAGDNSGNTIYF
.	TRBV7-9	TRBJ2-2	TRBD1	TGTGCCAGCAGCTCCTGGGACAGGGGGTTCACCGGGGAGCTGTTTTTT	CASSSWDRGFTGELFF
.	TRBV6-1	TRBJ1-1	.	TGTGCCAGCAGTGACGGTAGAGAGTACGAAGCTTTCTTT	CASSDGREYEAFF
.	TRBV28	TRBJ2-5	.	TGTGCCAGCAGTCCATTCGCGGCAGGGGAGCAAGAGACCCAGTACTTC	CASSPFAAGEQETQYF
once	TRBV6-5	TRBJ1-6	.	TGTGCCAGCAGGGGAGGGACGGCTGAAAAATCACCCCTCCACTTT	CASRGGTAEKSPLHF
.	TRBV27	TRBJ2-1	.	TGTGCCAGCGGCCGGGTCTTCTTCAATGAGCAGTTCTTC	CASGRVFFNEQFF
once	TRBV11-2	TRBJ2-3	.	TGTGCCAGCAGCCCCCCCAGCAACGGGGATACGCAGTATTTT	CASSPPSNGDTQYF
.	TRBV5-1	TRBJ1-1	TRBD1	TGCGCCAGCAGCAGACAGGGGACGGGGAACACTGAAGCTTTCTTT	CASSRQGTGNTEAFF